This T cell receptor beta chain is from a study of T cell repertoires in cytomegalovirus infection. About the research overall: An indication of both CMV infection and matching HLA type came from public TCR beta signatures.

This clonotype has ten or more counts. The antigen is unknown. Each CDR3 protein is one row after TCRdb ran MiXCR on the reads. There are approximately 500,000 distinct CDR3 sequences in the sample; 11% occur only once, and approximately 10% lies in the top ten. Study-wide findings and caveats: HLA-C-restricted CMV-specific TCR beta clonotypes prevailed in the ex vivo response.

V shed 4 bases and J shed 7 bases, with 25 bases lying between them. Germline CDR1 reads SGHVS; CDR2 reads FQNEAQ. This CDR3 is 18 amino acids long. The sample taken for sequencing was PBMCs. The chain links TRBV7-8 to TRBJ1-4; D ambiguous. This receptor was taken from a human donor in good health (CMV status not recorded). Some clones in this sample may be carry-over from other donors' samples. CDR3 in amino acids: CASSYLIRPRGEGEKLFF. CDR3 sequence (DNA): TGTGCCAGCAGCTACCTTATCCGCCCGCGGGGAGAGGGTGAAAAACTGTTTTTT. The complete variable domain, with remaining parts taken from reference TRBV7-8 and TRBJ1-4, reads GAGVSQSPRYKVAKRGQDVALRCDPISGHVSLFWYQQALGQGPEFLTYFQNEAQLDKSGLPSDRFFAERPEGSVSTLKIQRTQQEDSAVYLCASSYLIRPRGEGEKLFFGSGTQLSVL.